A selection of T cell receptor beta chains follows, all from one sample in a study of T cell responses to AZD1222 COVID-19 vaccine. Assay used: immunoSEQ multiplex PCR; TCRdb lists only in-frame clones, some missing. The sample consists of 150,000 or so clones, approximately 91% of them appearing once. The sequenced sample was peripheral blood, obtained 28 days after the second AZD1222 dose. Every receptor here comes from an adult who received the AZD1222 COVID-19 vaccine. The CDR3 runs from the conserved cysteine through the conserved F or W. A D gene is named only where the DNA matches it firmly. Size tells how often a clone was seen (once, few, many) or the class of an expanded clone, and some rows leave it out.

clone size: -
J gene: TRBJ2-3
D gene: -
V gene: TRBV18
CDR3 DNA: TGTGCCAGCTCACCTTTAGGAGATACGCAGTATTTT
CDR3 protein: CASSPLGDTQYF

clone size: once
J gene: TRBJ2-5
D gene: TRBD2
V gene: TRBV7-3
CDR3 DNA: TGTGCCAGCAGCTTAAAGGGGACTAGCGAAGAGACCCAGTACTTC
CDR3 protein: CASSLKGTSEETQYF

clone size: once
J gene: TRBJ2-5
D gene: -
V gene: TRBV7-2
CDR3 DNA: TGTGCCAGCAGCCCGAGGGAGCGCCTCCCTTCGAAAAAGACCCAGTACTTC
CDR3 protein: CASSPRERLPSKKTQYF

clone size: -
J gene: TRBJ2-1
D gene: TRBD2
V gene: TRBV15
CDR3 DNA: TGTGCCACCAGCCGAGGACTAGCGGGGGAGAATGAGCAGTTCTTC
CDR3 protein: CATSRGLAGENEQFF

clone size: -
J gene: TRBJ1-1
D gene: -
V gene: TRBV27
CDR3 DNA: TGTGCCAGCAGTTTATCAAAACGGGCTGGAGTAACTGAAGCTTTCTTT
CDR3 protein: CASSLSKRAGVTEAFF

clone size: -
J gene: TRBJ1-5
D gene: TRBD1
V gene: TRBV7-2
CDR3 DNA: TGTGCCAGCAGCTCCGGGACAGTCAATCAGCCCCAGCATTTT
CDR3 protein: CASSSGTVNQPQHF

clone size: -
J gene: TRBJ1-2
D gene: -
V gene: TRBV7-9
CDR3 DNA: TGTGCCAGCAGCTTAGGGGGCAGCGGCTATGGCTACACCTTC
CDR3 protein: CASSLGGSGYGYTF

clone size: -
J gene: TRBJ2-3
D gene: TRBD1
V gene: TRBV7-6
CDR3 DNA: TGTGCCAGCAGCGCACGAGGGGGACAGGGGTCAGATACGCAGTATTTT
CDR3 protein: CASSARGGQGSDTQYF

clone size: -
J gene: TRBJ2-2
D gene: -
V gene: TRBV4-3
CDR3 DNA: TGCGCCAGCAGCCAAGATTGGGACACCGGGGAGCTGTTTTTT
CDR3 protein: CASSQDWDTGELFF

clone size: -
J gene: TRBJ2-1
D gene: -
V gene: TRBV20-1
CDR3 DNA: TGCAGTGCTAGTAGCGGAGGAAATGAGCAGTTCTTC
CDR3 protein: CSASSGGNEQFF

clone size: -
J gene: TRBJ2-3
D gene: TRBD2
V gene: TRBV7-3
CDR3 DNA: TGTGCCAGCAGCCCCGGGGGGTACTCGTTTGGACTAGCGCACACAGATACGCAGTATTTT
CDR3 protein: CASSPGGYSFGLAHTDTQYF

clone size: -
J gene: TRBJ2-2
D gene: -
V gene: TRBV6-2/TRBV6-3
CDR3 DNA: TGTGCCAGCAGCGTGTCCCCCCGAGCAGGGGAGCTGTTTTTT
CDR3 protein: CASSVSPRAGELFF

clone size: -
J gene: TRBJ1-2
D gene: TRBD1
V gene: TRBV7-9
CDR3 DNA: TGTGCCAGCAGCTTAGTGCGGGACAGGGGGAACTATGGCTACACCTTC
CDR3 protein: CASSLVRDRGNYGYTF

clone size: -
J gene: TRBJ2-3
D gene: -
V gene: TRBV6-5
CDR3 DNA: TGTGCCAGCAGTTACTCCCTTTATGGAGATACGCAGTATTTT
CDR3 protein: CASSYSLYGDTQYF

clone size: -
J gene: TRBJ2-5
D gene: TRBD2
V gene: TRBV10-1
CDR3 DNA: TGCGCCAGCACCGGGAGACTTGGACTAGCGGGCTGTGCGAATCCAGAGACCCAGTACTTC
CDR3 protein: CASTGRLGLAGCANPETQYF

clone size: -
J gene: TRBJ2-2
D gene: -
V gene: TRBV11-3
CDR3 DNA: TGTGCGTCCCAGGGGGGTAGGCGAACCGGGGAGCTGTTTTTT
CDR3 protein: CASQGGRRTGELFF

clone size: -
J gene: TRBJ1-5
D gene: -
V gene: TRBV6-6
CDR3 DNA: TGTGCCAGCACCCTGACCGGTGGTAGCAATCAGCCCCAGCATTTT
CDR3 protein: CASTLTGGSNQPQHF

clone size: -
J gene: TRBJ1-5
D gene: TRBD1
V gene: TRBV19
CDR3 DNA: TGTGCCAGTAGTATCGAAGACAGGGCGAGTCAGCCCCAGCATTTT
CDR3 protein: CASSIEDRASQPQHF

clone size: -
J gene: TRBJ1-2
D gene: -
V gene: TRBV6-5
CDR3 DNA: TGTGCCAGCAGTTACAGACAGTATGGCTACACCTTC
CDR3 protein: CASSYRQYGYTF

clone size: -
J gene: TRBJ1-2
D gene: -
V gene: TRBV6-4
CDR3 DNA: TGTGCCAGCAGTCAGACAAGGGGGGGGACTAACTATGGCTACACCTTC
CDR3 protein: CASSQTRGGTNYGYTF

clone size: -
J gene: TRBJ2-7
D gene: -
V gene: TRBV11-2
CDR3 DNA: TGTGCCAGCAGCCCCGTAGGGCCGACCTACGAGCAGTACTTC
CDR3 protein: CASSPVGPTYEQYF

clone size: -
J gene: TRBJ1-4
D gene: -
V gene: TRBV12-5
CDR3 DNA: TGTGCTAGTGGTTTGGTACTGCGGAGGACAGATAATGAAAAACTGTTTTTT
CDR3 protein: CASGLVLRRTDNEKLFF

clone size: -
J gene: TRBJ1-2
D gene: -
V gene: TRBV5-1
CDR3 DNA: TGCGCCAGCAGCTTGGGCCAGGGGATTCAGTTCGAATATGGCTACACCTTC
CDR3 protein: CASSLGQGIQFEYGYTF

clone size: many
J gene: TRBJ1-6
D gene: TRBD1
V gene: TRBV18
CDR3 DNA: TGTGCCAGCTCACCGAAGACAGGGGGGAATTCACCCCTCCACTTT
CDR3 protein: CASSPKTGGNSPLHF

clone size: -
J gene: TRBJ2-7
D gene: -
V gene: TRBV4-3
CDR3 DNA: TGCGCCAGCAGCCTCCGACTAGTACCAAACTACGAGCAGTACTTC
CDR3 protein: CASSLRLVPNYEQYF

clone size: -
J gene: TRBJ1-2
D gene: -
V gene: TRBV6-5
CDR3 DNA: TGTGCCAGCAGACCCGGGACAAATAACTATGGCTACACCTTC
CDR3 protein: CASRPGTNNYGYTF

clone size: -
J gene: TRBJ1-3
D gene: -
V gene: TRBV9
CDR3 DNA: TGTGCCAGCAGCGTAGTCGGACGAACTGGAAACACCATATATTTT
CDR3 protein: CASSVVGRTGNTIYF

clone size: -
J gene: TRBJ2-1
D gene: TRBD2
V gene: TRBV5-1
CDR3 DNA: TGCGCCAGCAGCTTGGTTGTACTAGCGGGAGGAGATGAGCAGTTCTTC
CDR3 protein: CASSLVVLAGGDEQFF